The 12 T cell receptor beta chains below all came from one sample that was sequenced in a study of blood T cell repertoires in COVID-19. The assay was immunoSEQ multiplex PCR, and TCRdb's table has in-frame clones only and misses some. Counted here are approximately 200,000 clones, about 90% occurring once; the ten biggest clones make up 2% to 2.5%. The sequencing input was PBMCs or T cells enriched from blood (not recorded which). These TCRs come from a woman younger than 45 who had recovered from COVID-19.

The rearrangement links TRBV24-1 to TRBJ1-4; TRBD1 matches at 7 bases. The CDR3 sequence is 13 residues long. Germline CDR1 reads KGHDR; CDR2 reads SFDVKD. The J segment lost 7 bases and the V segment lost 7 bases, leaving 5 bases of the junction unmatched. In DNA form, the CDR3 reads TGTGCCACCAGCGAGCAGGGGGGTGAAAAACTGTTTTTT. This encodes CATSEQGGEKLFF.

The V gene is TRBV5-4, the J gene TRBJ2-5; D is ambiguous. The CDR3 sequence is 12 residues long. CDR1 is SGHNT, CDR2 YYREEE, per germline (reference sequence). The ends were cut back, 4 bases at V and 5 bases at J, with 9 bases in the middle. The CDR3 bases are TGTGCCAGCAGCCCGGGTACGGAGACCCAGTACTTC. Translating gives CASSPGTETQYF.

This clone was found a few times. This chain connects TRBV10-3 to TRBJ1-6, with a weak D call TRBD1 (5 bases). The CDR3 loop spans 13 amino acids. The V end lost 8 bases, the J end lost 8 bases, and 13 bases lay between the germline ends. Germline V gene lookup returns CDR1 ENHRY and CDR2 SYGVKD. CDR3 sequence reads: CAIAGTEDSPLHF. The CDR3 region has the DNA TGTGCCATCGCAGGGACTGAGGATTCACCCCTCCACTTT.

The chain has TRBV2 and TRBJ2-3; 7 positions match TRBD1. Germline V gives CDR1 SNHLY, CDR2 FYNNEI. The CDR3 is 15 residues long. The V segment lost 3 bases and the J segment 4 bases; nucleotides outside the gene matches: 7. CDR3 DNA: TGTGCCAGCAGTGAGAGACAGGGTAATGCAGATACGCAGTATTTT. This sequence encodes CASSERQGNADTQYF.

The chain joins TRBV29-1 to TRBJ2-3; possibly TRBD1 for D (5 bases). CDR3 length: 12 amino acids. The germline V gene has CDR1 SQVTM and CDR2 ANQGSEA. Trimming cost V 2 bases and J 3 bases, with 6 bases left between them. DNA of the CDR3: TGCAGCGTTGAACAGGGAACAGATACGCAGTATTTT. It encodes CSVEQGTDTQYF.

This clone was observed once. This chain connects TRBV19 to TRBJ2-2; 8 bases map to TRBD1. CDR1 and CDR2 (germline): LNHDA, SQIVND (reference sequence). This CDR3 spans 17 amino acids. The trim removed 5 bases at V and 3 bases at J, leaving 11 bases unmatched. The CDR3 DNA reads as TGTGCCAGTAGTTGGGAACCGGGACAGGCCTACACCGGGGAGCTGTTTTTT. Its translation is CASSWEPGQAYTGELFF.

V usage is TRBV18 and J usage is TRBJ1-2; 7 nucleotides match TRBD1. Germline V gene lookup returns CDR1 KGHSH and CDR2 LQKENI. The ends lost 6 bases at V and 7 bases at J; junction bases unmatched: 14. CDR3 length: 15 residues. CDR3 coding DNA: TGTGCCAGCTCCCCCGGGACAGATCATTTGTTTGGCTACACCTTC. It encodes CASSPGTDHLFGYTF.

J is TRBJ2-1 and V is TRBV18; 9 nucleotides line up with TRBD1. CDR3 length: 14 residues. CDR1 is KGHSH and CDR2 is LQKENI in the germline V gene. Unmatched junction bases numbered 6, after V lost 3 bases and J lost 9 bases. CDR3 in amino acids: CASSPGQGYGEQFF. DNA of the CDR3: TGTGCCAGCTCACCGGGACAGGGATATGGTGAGCAGTTCTTC.

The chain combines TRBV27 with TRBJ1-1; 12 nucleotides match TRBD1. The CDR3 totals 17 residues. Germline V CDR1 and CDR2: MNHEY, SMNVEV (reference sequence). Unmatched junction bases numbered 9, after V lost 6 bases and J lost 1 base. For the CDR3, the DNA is TGTGCCAGCAGCTGGTATGGGACAGGGGGCCGGAACACTGAAGCTTTCTTT. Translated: CASSWYGTGGRNTEAFF.

The CDR3 loop is CASSLSIPEGPGELFF. In nucleotides, the CDR3 is TGTGCCAGCAGTTTATCGATCCCGGAGGGACCCGGGGAGCTGTTTTTT. This sequence joins TRBV27 and TRBJ2-2; maybe TRBD2 (6 bases). This CDR3 has 16 amino acids. Trimming cost V 0 bases and J 6 bases, with 14 bases left between them. Germline V gene data show CDR1 as MNHEY and CDR2 as SMNVEV (reference sequence).

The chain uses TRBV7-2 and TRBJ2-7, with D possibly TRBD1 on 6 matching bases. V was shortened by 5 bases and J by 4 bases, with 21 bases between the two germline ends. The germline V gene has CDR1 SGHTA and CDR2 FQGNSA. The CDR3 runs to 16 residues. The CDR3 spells CASSPVVGQPKYEQYF. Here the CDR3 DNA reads TGTGCCAGCAGCCCAGTTGTCGGACAGCCTAAATACGAGCAGTACTTC. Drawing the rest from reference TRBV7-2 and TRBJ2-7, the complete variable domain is GAGVSQSPSNKVTEKGKDVELRCDPISGHTALYWYRQSLGQGLEFLIYFQGNSAPDKSGLPSDRFSAERTGGSVSTLTIQRTQQEDSAVYLCASSPVVGQPKYEQYFGPGTRLTVT.

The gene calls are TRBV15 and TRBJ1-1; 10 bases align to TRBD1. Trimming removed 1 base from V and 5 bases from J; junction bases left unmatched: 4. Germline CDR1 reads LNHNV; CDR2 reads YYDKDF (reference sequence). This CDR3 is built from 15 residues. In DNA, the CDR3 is TGTGCCACCAGCAGAGCCGACAGGGGGCTTACTGAAGCTTTCTTT. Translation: CATSRADRGLTEAFF.